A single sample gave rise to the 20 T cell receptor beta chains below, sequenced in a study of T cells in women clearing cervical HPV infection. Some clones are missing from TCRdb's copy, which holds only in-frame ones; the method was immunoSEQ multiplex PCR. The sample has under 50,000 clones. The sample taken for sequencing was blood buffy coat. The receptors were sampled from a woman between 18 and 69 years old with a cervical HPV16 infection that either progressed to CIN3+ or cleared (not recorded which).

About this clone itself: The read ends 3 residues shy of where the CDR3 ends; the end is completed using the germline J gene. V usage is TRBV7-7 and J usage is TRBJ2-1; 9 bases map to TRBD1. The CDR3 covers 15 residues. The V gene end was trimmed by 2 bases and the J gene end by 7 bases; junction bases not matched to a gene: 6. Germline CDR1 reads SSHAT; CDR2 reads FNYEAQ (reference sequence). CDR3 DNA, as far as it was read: TGTGCCAGCAGCTTATTACAGGGGGCCTGGAATGAG. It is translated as CASSLLQGAWNE. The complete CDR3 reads CASSLLQGAWNEQFF.

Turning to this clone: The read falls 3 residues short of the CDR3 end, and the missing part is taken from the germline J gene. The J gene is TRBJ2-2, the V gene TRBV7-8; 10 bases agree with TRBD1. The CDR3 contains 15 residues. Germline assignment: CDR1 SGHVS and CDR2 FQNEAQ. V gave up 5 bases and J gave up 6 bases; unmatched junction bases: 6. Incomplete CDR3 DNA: TGTGCCAGCAGCCCCCGGGACAGGGGTTCCGGGGAG. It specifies CASSPRDRGSGE. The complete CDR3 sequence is CASSPRDRGSGELFF.

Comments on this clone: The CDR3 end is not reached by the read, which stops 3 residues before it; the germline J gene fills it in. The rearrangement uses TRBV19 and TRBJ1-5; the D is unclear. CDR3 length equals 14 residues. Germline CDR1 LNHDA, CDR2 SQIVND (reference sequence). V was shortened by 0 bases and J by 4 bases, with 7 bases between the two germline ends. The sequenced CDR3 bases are TGTGCCAGTAGTATAGAGGCCCAGAATCAGCCC. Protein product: CASSIEAQNQP. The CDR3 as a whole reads CASSIEAQNQPQHF.

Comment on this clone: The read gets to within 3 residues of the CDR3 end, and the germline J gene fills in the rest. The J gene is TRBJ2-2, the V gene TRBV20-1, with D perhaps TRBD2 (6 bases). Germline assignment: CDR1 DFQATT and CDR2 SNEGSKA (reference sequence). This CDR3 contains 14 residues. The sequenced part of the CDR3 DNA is TGCAGTGCTTCCGGCGGGGTAGGAGCTTCACCG. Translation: CSASGGVGASP. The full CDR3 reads CSASGGVGASPLFF.

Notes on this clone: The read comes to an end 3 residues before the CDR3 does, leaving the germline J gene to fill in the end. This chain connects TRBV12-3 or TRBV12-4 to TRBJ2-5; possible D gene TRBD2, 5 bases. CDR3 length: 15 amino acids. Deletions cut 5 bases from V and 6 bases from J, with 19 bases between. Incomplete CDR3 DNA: TGTGCCAGCAGTGCTAGTACCGCGGCGGGTCAGACC. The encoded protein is CASSASTAAGQT. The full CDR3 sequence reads CASSASTAAGQTQYF.

CDR3 DNA (partial): TGTGCCAGCAGCTCCACAGGGGGCGTCTATGGC. Protein sequence: CASSSTGGVYG. The CDR3, in full, reads CASSSTGGVYGYTF. The genes are TRBV7-3 and TRBJ1-2; 9 positions match TRBD1. Sequencing ends 3 residues short of the CDR3 end; the germline J gene provides the rest. Per the germline V gene, CDR1 is SGHTA and CDR2 is FQGTGA. CDR3 length: 14 amino acids. J was trimmed by 4 bases and V by 4 bases; bases with no gene match: 4.

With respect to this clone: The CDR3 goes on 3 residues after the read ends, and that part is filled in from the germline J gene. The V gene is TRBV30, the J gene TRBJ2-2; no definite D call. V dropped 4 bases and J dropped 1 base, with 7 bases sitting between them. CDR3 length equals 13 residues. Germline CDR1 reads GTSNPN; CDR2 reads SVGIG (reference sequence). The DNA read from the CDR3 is TGTGCCTGGACCACAGAGAACACCGGGGAG. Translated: CAWTTENTGE. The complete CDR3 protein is CAWTTENTGELFF.

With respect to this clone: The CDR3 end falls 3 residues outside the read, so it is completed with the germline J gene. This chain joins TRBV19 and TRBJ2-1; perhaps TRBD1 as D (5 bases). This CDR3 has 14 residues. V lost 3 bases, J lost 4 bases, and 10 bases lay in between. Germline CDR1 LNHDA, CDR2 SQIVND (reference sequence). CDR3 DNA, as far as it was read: TGTGCCAGTAGTATCGTAGGGGCGTACAATGAG. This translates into CASSIVGAYNE. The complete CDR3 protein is CASSIVGAYNEQFF.

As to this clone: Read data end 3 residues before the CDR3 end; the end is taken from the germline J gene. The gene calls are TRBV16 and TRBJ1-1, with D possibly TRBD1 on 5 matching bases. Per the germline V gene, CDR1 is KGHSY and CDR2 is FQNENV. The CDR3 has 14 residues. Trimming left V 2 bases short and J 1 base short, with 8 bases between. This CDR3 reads CASSQGGKNTEAFF. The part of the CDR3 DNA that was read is TGTGCCAGCAGCCAAGGGGGGAAGAACACTGAA.

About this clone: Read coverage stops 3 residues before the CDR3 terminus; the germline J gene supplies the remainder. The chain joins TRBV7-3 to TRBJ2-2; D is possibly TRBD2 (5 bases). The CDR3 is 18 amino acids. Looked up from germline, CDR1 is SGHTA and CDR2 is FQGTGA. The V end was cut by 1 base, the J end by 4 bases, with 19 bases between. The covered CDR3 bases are TGTGCCAGCAGCTTAATAGCCCAGACTATCCCGGGCACCGGGGAG. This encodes CASSLIAQTIPGTGE. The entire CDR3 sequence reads CASSLIAQTIPGTGELFF.

Incomplete CDR3 DNA: TGTGCCAGCAGCTTGGAAGGGCTCGGCGAAGAGACC. It translates to CASSLEGLGEET. The whole CDR3 protein is CASSLEGLGEETYTF. This sequence joins TRBV5-5 and TRBJ1-2; D gene uncertain. The CDR3 extends 3 residues past the end of the read, so its final part is completed from the germline J gene. CDR3 length: 15 residues. Per the germline V gene, CDR1 is SGHKS and CDR2 is YYEKEE (reference sequence).

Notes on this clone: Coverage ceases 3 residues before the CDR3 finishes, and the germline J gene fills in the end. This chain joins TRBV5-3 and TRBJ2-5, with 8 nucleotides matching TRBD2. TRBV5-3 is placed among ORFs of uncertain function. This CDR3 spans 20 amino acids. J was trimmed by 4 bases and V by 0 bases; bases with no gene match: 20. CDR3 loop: CARSLVRPSGPLGGLETQYF. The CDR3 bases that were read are TGTGCCAGAAGCTTGGTTAGGCCTAGCGGGCCTCTTGGGGGTTTAGAGACC.

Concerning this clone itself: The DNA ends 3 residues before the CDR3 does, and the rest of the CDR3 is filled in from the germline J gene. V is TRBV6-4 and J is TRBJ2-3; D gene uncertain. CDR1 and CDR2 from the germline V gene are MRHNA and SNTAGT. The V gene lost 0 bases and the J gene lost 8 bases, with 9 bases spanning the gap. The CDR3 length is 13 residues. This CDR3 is CASSDSDFGTQYF. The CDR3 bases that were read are TGTGCCAGCAGTGACTCAGACTTCGGTACG.

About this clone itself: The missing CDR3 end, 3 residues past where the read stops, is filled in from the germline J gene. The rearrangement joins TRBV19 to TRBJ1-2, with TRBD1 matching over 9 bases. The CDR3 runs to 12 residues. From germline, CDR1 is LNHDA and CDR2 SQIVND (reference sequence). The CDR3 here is CATTGGGYDYTF. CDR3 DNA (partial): TGTGCCACCACAGGGGGCGGCTACGAC. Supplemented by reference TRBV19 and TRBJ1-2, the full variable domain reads DGGITQSPKYLFRKEGQNVTLSCEQNLNHDAMYWYRQDPGQGLRLIYYSQIVNDFQKGDIAEGYSVSREKKESFPLTVTSAQKNPTAFYLCATTGGGYDYTFGSGTRLTVV.

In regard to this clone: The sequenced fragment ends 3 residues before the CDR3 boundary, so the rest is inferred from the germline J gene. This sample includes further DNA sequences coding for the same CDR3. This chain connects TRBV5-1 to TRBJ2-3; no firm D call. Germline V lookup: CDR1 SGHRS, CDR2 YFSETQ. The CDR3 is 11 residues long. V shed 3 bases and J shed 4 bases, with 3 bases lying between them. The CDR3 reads CASSSADTQYF. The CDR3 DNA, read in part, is TGCGCCAGCAGCTCGGCAGATACG. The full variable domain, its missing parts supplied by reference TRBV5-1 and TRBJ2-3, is KAGVTQTPRYLIKTRGQQVTLSCSPISGHRSVSWYQQTPGQGLQFLFEYFSETQRNKGNFPGRFSGRQFSNSRSEMNVSTLELGDSALYLCASSSADTQYFGPGTRLTVL.

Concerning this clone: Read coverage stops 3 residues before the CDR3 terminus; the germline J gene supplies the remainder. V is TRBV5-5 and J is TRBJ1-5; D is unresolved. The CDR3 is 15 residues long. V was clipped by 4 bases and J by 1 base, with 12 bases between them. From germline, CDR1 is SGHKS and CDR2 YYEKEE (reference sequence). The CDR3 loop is CASSPSTGSNQPQHF. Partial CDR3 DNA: TGTGCCAGCAGCCCGTCGACTGGAAGCAATCAGCCC.

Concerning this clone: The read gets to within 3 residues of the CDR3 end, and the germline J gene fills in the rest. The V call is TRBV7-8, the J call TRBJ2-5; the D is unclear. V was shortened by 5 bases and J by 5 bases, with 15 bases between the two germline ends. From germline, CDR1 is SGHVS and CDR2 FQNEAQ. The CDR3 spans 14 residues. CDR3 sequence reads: CASSPGKVVETQYF. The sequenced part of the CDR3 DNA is TGTGCCAGCAGCCCAGGAAAGGTAGTGGAGACC. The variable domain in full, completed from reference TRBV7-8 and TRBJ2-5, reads GAGVSQSPRYKVAKRGQDVALRCDPISGHVSLFWYQQALGQGPEFLTYFQNEAQLDKSGLPSDRFFAERPEGSVSTLKIQRTQQEDSAVYLCASSPGKVVETQYFGPGTRLLVL.

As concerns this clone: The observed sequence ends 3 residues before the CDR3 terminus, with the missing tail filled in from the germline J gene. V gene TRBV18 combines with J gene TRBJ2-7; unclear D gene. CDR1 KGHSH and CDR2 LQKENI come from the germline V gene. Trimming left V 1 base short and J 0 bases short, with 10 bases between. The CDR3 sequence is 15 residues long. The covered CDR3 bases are TGTGCCAGCTCACCACAGGGTGTGAGCTCCTACGAG. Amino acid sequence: CASSPQGVSSYE. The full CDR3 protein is CASSPQGVSSYEQYF. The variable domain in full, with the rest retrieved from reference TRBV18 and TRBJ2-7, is NAGVMQNPRHLVRRRGQEARLRCSPMKGHSHVYWYRQLPEEGLKFMVYLQKENIIDESGMPKERFSAEFPKEGPSILRIQQVVRGDSAAYFCASSPQGVSSYEQYFGPGTRLTVT.

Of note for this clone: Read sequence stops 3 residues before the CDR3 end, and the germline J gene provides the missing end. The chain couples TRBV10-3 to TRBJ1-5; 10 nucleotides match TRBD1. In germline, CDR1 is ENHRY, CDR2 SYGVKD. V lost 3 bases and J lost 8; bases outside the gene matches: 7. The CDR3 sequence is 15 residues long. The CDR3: CAISDPGQGFEPQHF. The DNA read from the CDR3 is TGTGCCATCAGTGACCCGGGACAGGGGTTTGAGCCC.

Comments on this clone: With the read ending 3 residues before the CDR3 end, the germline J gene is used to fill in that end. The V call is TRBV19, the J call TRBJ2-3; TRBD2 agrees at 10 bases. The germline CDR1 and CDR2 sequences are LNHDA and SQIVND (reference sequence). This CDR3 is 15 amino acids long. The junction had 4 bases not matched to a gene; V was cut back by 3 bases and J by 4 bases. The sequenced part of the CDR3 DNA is TGTGCCAGTAGTATGACAAGCGGGGGGGCAGATACG. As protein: CASSMTSGGADT. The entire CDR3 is CASSMTSGGADTQYF.